The entry below gives a single T cell receptor (beta chain) sequence along with its context. Its antigen remains unknown. This sample was taken from a study of blood T cells in healthy people across ages. Study-level points and caveats: Fewer expanded clones and more diversity marked long-lived versus aged donors.

There are 14 residues in the CDR3. Germline CDR1 reads DFQATT; CDR2 reads SNEGSKA (reference sequence). V lost 4 bases to trimming and J lost 2 bases, with 15 bases between them. Healthy Russian Caucasian donors spanned ages roughly 6 to 100 years. The second PCR ran about 6 to 11 cycles with a sample-barcoded 5' primer and J-beta primers. TCRdb re-analysed the 5' RACE reads in MiXCR, keeping a single row per CDR3 protein. The sample gives some 700,000 distinct CDR3 sequences, more than 40% of which show up once; 20% to 25% is in the top ten. This rearrangement joins TRBV20-1 to TRBJ2-7, with a weak D call TRBD1 (6 bases). The source of this sequence is a woman aged 55-69 years in good health. Sequencing used blood. The CDR3 is CSAKKDSNTYEQYF. The CDR3 DNA follows: TGCAGTGCTAAGAAGGACAGTAACACCTACGAGCAGTACTTC.